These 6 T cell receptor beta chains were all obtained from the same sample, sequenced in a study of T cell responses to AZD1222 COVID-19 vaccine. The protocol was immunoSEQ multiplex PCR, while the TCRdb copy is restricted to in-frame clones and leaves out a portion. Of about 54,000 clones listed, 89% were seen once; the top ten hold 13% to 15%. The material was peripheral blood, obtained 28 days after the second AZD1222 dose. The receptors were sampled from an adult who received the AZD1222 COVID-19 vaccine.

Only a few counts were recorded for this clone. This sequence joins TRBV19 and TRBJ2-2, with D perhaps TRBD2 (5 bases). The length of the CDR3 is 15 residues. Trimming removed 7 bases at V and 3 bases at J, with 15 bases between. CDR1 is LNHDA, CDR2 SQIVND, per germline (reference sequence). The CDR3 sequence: CASKEAHVYTGELFF. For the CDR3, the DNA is TGTGCCAGTAAGGAGGCTCACGTCTACACCGGGGAGCTGTTTTTT.

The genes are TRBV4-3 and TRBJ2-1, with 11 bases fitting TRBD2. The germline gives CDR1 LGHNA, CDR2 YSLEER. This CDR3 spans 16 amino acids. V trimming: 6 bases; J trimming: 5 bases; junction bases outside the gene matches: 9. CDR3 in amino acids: CASRLTSGRRDNEQFF. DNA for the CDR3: TGCGCCAGCAGACTCACTAGCGGGAGAAGGGACAATGAGCAGTTCTTC.

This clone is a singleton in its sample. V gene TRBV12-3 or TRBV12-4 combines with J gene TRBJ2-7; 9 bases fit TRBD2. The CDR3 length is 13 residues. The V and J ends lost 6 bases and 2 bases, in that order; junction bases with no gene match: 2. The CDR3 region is CASRLAGTYEQYF. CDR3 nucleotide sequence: TGTGCCAGCAGACTAGCGGGCACCTACGAGCAGTACTTC.

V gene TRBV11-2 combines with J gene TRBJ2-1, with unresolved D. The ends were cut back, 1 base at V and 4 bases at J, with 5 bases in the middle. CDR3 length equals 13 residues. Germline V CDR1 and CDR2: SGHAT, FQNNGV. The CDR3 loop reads CASSLVGYNEQFF. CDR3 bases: TGTGCCAGCAGCTTAGTAGGGTACAATGAGCAGTTCTTC.

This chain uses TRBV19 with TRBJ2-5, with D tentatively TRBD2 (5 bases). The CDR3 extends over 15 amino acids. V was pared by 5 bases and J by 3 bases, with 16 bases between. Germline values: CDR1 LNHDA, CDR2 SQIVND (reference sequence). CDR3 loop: CASSFRTQREETQYF. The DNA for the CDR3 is TGTGCCAGTAGTTTTAGGACCCAGAGGGAAGAGACCCAGTACTTC.

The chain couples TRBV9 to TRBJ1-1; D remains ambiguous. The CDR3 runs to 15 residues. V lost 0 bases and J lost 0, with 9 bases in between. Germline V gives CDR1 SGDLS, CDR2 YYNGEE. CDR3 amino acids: CASSVGQLMNTEAFF. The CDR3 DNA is TGTGCCAGCAGCGTAGGGCAGCTAATGAACACTGAAGCTTTCTTT.